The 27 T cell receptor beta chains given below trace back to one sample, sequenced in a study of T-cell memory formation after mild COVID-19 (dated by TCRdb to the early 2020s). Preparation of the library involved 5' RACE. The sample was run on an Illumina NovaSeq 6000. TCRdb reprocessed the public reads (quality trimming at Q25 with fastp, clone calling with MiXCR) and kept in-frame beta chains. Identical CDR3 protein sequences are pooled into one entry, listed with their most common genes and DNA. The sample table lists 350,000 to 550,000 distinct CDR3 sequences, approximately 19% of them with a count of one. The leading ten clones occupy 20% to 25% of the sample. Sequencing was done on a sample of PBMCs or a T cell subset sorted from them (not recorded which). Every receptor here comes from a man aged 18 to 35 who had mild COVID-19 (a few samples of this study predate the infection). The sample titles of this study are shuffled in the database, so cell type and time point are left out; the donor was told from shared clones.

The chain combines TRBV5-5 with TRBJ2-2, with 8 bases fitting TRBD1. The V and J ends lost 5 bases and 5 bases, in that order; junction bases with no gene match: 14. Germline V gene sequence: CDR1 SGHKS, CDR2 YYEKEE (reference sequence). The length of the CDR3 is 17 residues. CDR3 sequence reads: CASRPTSGGAWTGELFF. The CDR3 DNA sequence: TGTGCCAGCAGACCCACTTCAGGGGGCGCGTGGACCGGGGAGCTGTTTTTT.

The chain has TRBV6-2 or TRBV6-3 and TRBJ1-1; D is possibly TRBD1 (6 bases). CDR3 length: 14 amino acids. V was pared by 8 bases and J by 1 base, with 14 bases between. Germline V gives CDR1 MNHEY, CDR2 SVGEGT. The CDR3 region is CASETRGPNTEAFF. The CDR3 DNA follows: TGTGCCAGCGAAACCAGGGGACCGAACACTGAAGCTTTCTTT.

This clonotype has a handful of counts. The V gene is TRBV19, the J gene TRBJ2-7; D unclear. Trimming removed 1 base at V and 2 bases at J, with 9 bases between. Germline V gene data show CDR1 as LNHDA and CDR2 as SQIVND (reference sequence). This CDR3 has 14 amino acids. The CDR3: CASSIGTVAYEQYF. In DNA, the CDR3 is TGTGCCAGTAGTATAGGGACGGTTGCCTACGAGCAGTACTTC.

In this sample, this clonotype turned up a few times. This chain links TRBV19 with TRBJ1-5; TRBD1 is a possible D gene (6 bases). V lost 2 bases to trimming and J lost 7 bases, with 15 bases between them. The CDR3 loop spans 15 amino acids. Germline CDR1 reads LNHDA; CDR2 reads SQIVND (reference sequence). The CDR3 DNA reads TGTGCCAGTAGTATATCGTCAGGGGTGAACCAGCCCCAGCATTTT. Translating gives CASSISSGVNQPQHF. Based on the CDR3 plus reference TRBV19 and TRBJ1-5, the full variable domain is DGGITQSPKYLFRKEGQNVTLSCEQNLNHDAMYWYRQDPGQGLRLIYYSQIVNDFQKGDIAEGYSVSREKKESFPLTVTSAQKNPTAFYLCASSISSGVNQPQHFGDGTRLSIL.

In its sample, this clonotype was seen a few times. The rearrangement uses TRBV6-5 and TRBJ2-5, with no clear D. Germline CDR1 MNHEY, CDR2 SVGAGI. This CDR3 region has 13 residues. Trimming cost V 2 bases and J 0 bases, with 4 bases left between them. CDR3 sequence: CASSYGYQETQYF. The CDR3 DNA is TGTGCCAGCAGTTACGGGTACCAAGAGACCCAGTACTTC.

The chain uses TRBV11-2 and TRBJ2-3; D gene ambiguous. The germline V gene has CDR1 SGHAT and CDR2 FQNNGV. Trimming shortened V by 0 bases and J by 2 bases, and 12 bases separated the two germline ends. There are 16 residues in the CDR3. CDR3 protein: CASSLEAVGSTDTQYF. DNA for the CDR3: TGTGCCAGCAGCTTAGAAGCCGTGGGGTCCACAGATACGCAGTATTTT.

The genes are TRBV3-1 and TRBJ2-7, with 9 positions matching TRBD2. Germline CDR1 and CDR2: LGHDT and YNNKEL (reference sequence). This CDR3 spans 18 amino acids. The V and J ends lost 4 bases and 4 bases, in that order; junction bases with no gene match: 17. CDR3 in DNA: TGTGCCAGCAGCCCCCCTTCCAGTAGCGGGGGACCCCTATACGAGCAGTACTTC. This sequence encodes CASSPPSSSGGPLYEQYF.

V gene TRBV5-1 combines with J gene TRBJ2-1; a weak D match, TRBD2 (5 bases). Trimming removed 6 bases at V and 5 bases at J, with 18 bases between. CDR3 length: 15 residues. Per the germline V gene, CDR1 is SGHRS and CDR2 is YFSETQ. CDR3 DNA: TGCGCCAGCACCGAGGGTATTGGGTTGGACAATGAGCAGTTCTTC. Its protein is CASTEGIGLDNEQFF.

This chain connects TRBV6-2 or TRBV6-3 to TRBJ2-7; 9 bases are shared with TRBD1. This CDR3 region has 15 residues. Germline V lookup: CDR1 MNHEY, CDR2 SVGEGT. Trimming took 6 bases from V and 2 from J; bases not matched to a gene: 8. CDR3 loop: CASSPDRGTPYEQYV. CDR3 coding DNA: TGTGCCAGCAGCCCTGACAGGGGGACGCCCTACGAGCAGTACGTC.

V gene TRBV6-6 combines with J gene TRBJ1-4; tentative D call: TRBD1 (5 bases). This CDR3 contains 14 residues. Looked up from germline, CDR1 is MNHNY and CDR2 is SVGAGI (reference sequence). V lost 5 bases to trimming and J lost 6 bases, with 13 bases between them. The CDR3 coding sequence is TGTGCCAGCAGTACCCCAGGGAAGTATGAAAAACTGTTTTTT. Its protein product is CASSTPGKYEKLFF.

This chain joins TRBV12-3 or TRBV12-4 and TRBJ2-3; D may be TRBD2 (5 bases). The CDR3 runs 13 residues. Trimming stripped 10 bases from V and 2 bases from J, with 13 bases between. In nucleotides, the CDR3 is TGTGCCACCGCAGACGGGATCACAGATACGCAGTATTTT. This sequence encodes CATADGITDTQYF.

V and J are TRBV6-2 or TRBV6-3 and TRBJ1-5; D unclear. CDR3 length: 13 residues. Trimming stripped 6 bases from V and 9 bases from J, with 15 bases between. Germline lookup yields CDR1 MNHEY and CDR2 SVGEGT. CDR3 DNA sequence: TGTGCCAGCAGCAACACCGGCTTTGGGCCCCAGCATTTT. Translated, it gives CASSNTGFGPQHF.

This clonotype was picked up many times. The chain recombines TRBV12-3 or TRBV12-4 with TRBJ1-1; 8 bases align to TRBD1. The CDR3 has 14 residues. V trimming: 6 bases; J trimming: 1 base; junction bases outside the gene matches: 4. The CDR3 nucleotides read TGTGCCAGCAGCTACGGACAGGGGAACACTGAAGCTTTCTTT. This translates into CASSYGQGNTEAFF.

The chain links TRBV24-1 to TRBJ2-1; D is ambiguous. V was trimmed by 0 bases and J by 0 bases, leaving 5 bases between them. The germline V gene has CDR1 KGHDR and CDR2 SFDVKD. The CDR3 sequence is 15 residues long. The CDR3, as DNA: TGTGCCACCAGTGATTTGCTTGGCTCCTACAATGAGCAGTTCTTC. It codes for CATSDLLGSYNEQFF.

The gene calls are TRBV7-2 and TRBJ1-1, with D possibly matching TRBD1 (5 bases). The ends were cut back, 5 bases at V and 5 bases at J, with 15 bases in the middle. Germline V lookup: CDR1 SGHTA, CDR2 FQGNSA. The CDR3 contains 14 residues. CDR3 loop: CASSHYAGGTEAFF. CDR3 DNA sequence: TGTGCCAGCAGCCACTACGCGGGGGGGACTGAAGCTTTCTTT. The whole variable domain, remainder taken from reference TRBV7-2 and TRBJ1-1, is GAGVSQSPSNKVTEKGKDVELRCDPISGHTALYWYRQSLGQGLEFLIYFQGNSAPDKSGLPSDRFSAERTGGSVSTLTIQRTQQEDSAVYLCASSHYAGGTEAFFGQGTRLTVV.

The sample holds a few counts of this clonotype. The CDR3 DNA sequence: TGTGCCAGCCGGGCTTTGACAGGAGCAACCCTCCTCACCGGGGAGCTGTTTTTT. Its translation is CASRALTGATLLTGELFF. This chain connects TRBV6-5 to TRBJ2-2, with D possibly TRBD1 on 6 matching bases. Looked up from germline, CDR1 is MNHEY and CDR2 is SVGAGI. The CDR3 is made up of 18 amino acids. V was cut by 8 bases and J by 4 bases, with 26 bases left in between.

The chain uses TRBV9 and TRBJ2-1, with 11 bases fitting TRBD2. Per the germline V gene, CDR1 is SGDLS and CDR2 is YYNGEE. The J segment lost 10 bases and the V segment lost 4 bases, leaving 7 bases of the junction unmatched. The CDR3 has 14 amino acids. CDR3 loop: CASSISGGAREQFF. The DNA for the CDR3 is TGTGCCAGCAGCATTAGCGGGGGGGCCCGAGAGCAGTTCTTC.

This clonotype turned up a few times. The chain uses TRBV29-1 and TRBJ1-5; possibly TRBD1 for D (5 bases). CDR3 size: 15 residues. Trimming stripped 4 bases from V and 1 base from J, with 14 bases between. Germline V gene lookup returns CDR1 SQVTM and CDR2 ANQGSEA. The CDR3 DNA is TGCAGCGTTGCCCAAGGGGTAGGAAGCAATCAGCCCCAGCATTTT. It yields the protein CSVAQGVGSNQPQHF.

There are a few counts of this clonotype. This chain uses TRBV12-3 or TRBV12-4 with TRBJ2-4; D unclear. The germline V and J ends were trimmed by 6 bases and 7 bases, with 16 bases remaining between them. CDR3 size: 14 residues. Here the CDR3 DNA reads TGTGCCAGCAGCCGTCTCGGCAACCCGAACATTCAGTACTTC. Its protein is CASSRLGNPNIQYF.

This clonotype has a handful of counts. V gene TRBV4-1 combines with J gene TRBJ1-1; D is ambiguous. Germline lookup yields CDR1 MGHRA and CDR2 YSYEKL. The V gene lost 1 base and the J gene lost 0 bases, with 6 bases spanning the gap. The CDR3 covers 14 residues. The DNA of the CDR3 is TGCGCCAGCAGCCAAGTTGGCCTGAACACTGAAGCTTTCTTT. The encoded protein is CASSQVGLNTEAFF.

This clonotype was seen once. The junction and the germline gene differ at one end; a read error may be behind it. The CDR3 DNA sequence: TGTGCCAGCATTTTACAGGGCGGGGGCACTGAAGCTTTCTTT. Protein product: CASILQGGGTEAFF. The J gene is TRBJ1-1, the V gene TRBV12-3 or TRBV12-4, with D perhaps TRBD1 (6 bases). This CDR3 comprises 14 residues.

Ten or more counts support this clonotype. CDR3 in amino acids: CASSVNTGFSGNTIYF. CDR3 DNA sequence: TGTGCCAGCAGCGTAAACACCGGCTTCTCTGGAAACACCATATATTTT. The chain is built from TRBV9 and TRBJ1-3, with unresolved D. The germline V and J ends were trimmed by 1 base and 0 bases, with 11 bases remaining between them. This CDR3 comprises 16 residues. Germline lookup yields CDR1 SGDLS and CDR2 YYNGEE.

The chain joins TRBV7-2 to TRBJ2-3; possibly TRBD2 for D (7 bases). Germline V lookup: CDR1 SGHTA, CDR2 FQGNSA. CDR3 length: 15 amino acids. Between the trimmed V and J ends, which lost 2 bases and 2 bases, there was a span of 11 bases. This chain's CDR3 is CASSLRGAYTDTQYF. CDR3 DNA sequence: TGTGCCAGCAGCTTACGGGGGGCATACACAGATACGCAGTATTTT. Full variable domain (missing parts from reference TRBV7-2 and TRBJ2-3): GAGVSQSPSNKVTEKGKDVELRCDPISGHTALYWYRQSLGQGLEFLIYFQGNSAPDKSGLPSDRFSAERTGGSVSTLTIQRTQQEDSAVYLCASSLRGAYTDTQYFGPGTRLTVL.

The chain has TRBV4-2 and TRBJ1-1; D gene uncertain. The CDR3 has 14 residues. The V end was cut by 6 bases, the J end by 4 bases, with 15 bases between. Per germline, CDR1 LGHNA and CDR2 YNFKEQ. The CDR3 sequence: CASRHSGWGTEAFF. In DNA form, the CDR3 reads TGTGCCAGCAGGCACAGTGGGTGGGGCACTGAAGCTTTCTTT.

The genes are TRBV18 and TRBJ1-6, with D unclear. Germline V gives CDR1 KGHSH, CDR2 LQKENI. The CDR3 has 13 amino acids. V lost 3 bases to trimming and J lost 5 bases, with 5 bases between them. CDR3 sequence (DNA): TGTGCCAGCTCACCGACAAATAATTCACCCCTCCACTTT. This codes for CASSPTNNSPLHF.

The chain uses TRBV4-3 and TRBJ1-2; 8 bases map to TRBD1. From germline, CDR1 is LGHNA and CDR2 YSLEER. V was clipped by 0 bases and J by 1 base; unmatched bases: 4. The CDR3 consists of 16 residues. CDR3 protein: CASSQDGTGFNYGYTF. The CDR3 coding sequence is TGCGCCAGCAGCCAAGATGGGACAGGTTTTAACTATGGCTACACCTTC.

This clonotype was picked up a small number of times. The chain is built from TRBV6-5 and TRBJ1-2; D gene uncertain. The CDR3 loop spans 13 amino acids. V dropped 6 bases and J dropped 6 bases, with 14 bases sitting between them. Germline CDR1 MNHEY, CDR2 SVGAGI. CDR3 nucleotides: TGTGCCAGCAGGAGAACACGGGAGAATGGCTACACCTTC. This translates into CASRRTRENGYTF.